Below, 21 T cell receptor beta chains from the same sample are listed, as sequenced in a study of T-cell memory formation after mild COVID-19. TCRdb reprocessed the 5' RACE reads via MiXCR and lists one record per CDR3 protein. The sample consists of under 200,000 distinct CDR3 sequences, approximately 10% of them appearing once. The sample consisted of PBMCs or a T cell subset sorted from them (not recorded which). The source of these receptors is a man younger than 30 who had mild COVID-19 (a few samples of this study predate the infection). Cell type and time point are not known.

This clonotype was seen a few times. The chain recombines TRBV12-3 or TRBV12-4 with TRBJ1-5; 9 nucleotides agree with TRBD1. This CDR3 spans 15 amino acids. V was clipped by 6 bases and J by 5 bases; unmatched bases: 8. The CDR3: CASRFTGGSDQPQHF. The CDR3 DNA sequence: TGTGCCAGCAGATTTACAGGGGGCAGCGATCAGCCCCAGCATTTT.

J is TRBJ2-7 and V is TRBV3-1; D may be TRBD1 or TRBD2 (5 bases each). V lost 6 bases and J 5 bases, leaving 11 bases between the germline ends. Looked up from germline, CDR1 is LGHDT and CDR2 is YNNKEL (reference sequence). The CDR3 contains 12 residues. The CDR3 nucleotides read TGTGCCAGCAGGTCGAGGGGCCACGAGCAGTACTTC. Translating gives CASRSRGHEQYF.

This rearrangement joins TRBV9 to TRBJ2-5; the D is unclear. From germline, CDR1 is SGDLS and CDR2 YYNGEE. The ends were cut back, 4 bases at V and 2 bases at J, with 18 bases in the middle. CDR3 length equals 16 residues. The CDR3 protein is CASSPRGDPDQETQYF. In nucleotides, the CDR3 is TGTGCCAGCAGCCCCCGAGGCGACCCAGATCAAGAGACCCAGTACTTC.

The V call is TRBV12-3 or TRBV12-4, the J call TRBJ1-2, with 7 bases that match TRBD1. The CDR3 covers 15 residues. V gave up 6 bases and J gave up 8 bases; unmatched junction bases: 15. CDR3 sequence (DNA): TGTGCCAGCAGCTCGTCGGACAGGTTAAACTTAGGCTACACCTTC. The encoded protein is CASSSSDRLNLGYTF.

On this clonotype itself: A much more abundant neighbour one base away suggests this may be a read error. The chain carries TRBV4-3 and TRBJ2-2; 10 bases are a match to TRBD2. Germline CDR1 LGHNA, CDR2 YSLEER. The length of the CDR3 is 18 residues. The CDR3 is CDSSQGLSGGADTGELFF. The CDR3 bases are TGCGACAGCAGCCAAGGGTTAAGCGGGGGGGCCGACACCGGGGAGCTGTTTTTT.

This sequence joins TRBV5-1 and TRBJ2-3; D possibly corresponds to TRBD2 (5 bases). Per germline, CDR1 SGHRS and CDR2 YFSETQ. The ends were cut back, 0 bases at V and 5 bases at J, with 16 bases in the middle. The CDR3 is 16 residues long. The DNA for the CDR3 is TGCGCCAGCAGCTTGGCCTTCTCGGGGTATGGAGATACGCAGTATTTT. As protein: CASSLAFSGYGDTQYF.

This CDR3 reads CASSSLVGEDIQYF. CDR3 coding DNA: TGCGCCAGCAGCTCCCTGGTCGGGGAGGACATTCAGTACTTC. The chain links TRBV5-1 to TRBJ2-4, with D perhaps TRBD2 (6 bases). The CDR3 totals 14 residues. Trimming took 3 bases from V and 8 from J, leaving 15 bases between them. Germline-derived CDR1 and CDR2 are SGHRS and YFSETQ.

This clonotype was seen a few times. The CDR3, as DNA: TGTGCCATCAGTGAACGACTAGCGGGGGCTGGAGATACGCAGTATTTT. The encoded protein is CAISERLAGAGDTQYF. The rearrangement joins TRBV10-3 to TRBJ2-3; 12 bases align to TRBD2. The CDR3 runs 16 residues. V lost 3 bases, J lost 5 bases, and 6 bases stayed unmatched. Germline V CDR1 and CDR2: ENHRY, SYGVKD.

The CDR3 loop reads CASSVAAVEDTEAFF. The CDR3 nucleotides read TGTGCCAGCAGCGTAGCGGCGGTTGAGGACACTGAAGCTTTCTTT. The chain is built from TRBV9 and TRBJ1-1; D gene ambiguous. This CDR3 is 15 amino acids long. V was pared by 0 bases and J by 3 bases, with 12 bases between. Per the germline V gene, CDR1 is SGDLS and CDR2 is YYNGEE.

The chain is built from TRBV6-6 and TRBJ2-7; D possibly corresponds to TRBD1 (6 bases). V was pared by 11 bases and J by 4 bases, with 18 bases between. The germline V gene has CDR1 MNHNY and CDR2 SVGAGI (reference sequence). This CDR3 spans 13 amino acids. CDR3 loop: CARSHGTHYEQYV. The CDR3 DNA is TGTGCCCGATCTCACGGGACACATTACGAGCAGTACGTC.

This clonotype came up a few times. The chain employs TRBV4-2 and TRBJ1-4; TRBD1 is a possible D gene (6 bases). V was trimmed by 3 bases and J by 7 bases, leaving 15 bases between them. Germline CDR1 reads LGHNA; CDR2 reads YNFKEQ. The CDR3 extends over 15 amino acids. CDR3 residues: CASSHDGGRAEKLFF. CDR3 coding DNA: TGTGCCAGCAGCCATGATGGGGGCAGGGCTGAAAAACTGTTTTTT.

This clonotype was detected a few times. The chain recombines TRBV5-6 with TRBJ2-2; D unclear. Germline CDR1 reads SGHDT; CDR2 reads YYEEEE. The ends were cut back, 5 bases at V and 6 bases at J, with 8 bases in the middle. This CDR3 spans 12 amino acids. As DNA, the CDR3 is TGTGCCAGCAGTCTCATTCCCGGGGAGCTGTTTTTT. Protein: CASSLIPGELFF.

DNA of the CDR3: TGCGCCAGCGGACAGGGGATGTACTCGGGCTACACCTTC. Protein sequence: CASGQGMYSGYTF. The chain employs TRBV5-1 and TRBJ1-2; TRBD1 agrees at 9 bases. Germline CDR1 is SGHRS and CDR2 is YFSETQ. V trimming: 7 bases; J trimming: 8 bases; junction bases outside the gene matches: 9. This CDR3 has 13 residues.

This clonotype was seen a handful of times. V usage is TRBV10-3 and J usage is TRBJ2-3; no firm D call. Trimming cost V 2 bases and J 8 bases, with 17 bases left between them. Germline CDR1 reads ENHRY; CDR2 reads SYGVKD. The length of the CDR3 is 15 residues. CDR3 sequence: CAISEDPRAGGTQYF. The CDR3 region has the DNA TGTGCCATCAGTGAGGACCCTAGGGCCGGCGGTACGCAGTATTTT.

This clonotype was counted a few times. CDR3 residues: CASSPGTKYEQYF. The CDR3, as DNA: TGCGCCAGCAGCCCCGGGACCAAATACGAGCAGTACTTC. The chain recombines TRBV5-1 with TRBJ2-7; D tentatively reads TRBD1 or TRBD2 (5 bases each). Germline lookup yields CDR1 SGHRS and CDR2 YFSETQ. The CDR3 totals 13 residues. Trimming stripped 4 bases from V and 4 bases from J, with 12 bases between.

This clonotype was detected a few times. This chain connects TRBV12-3 or TRBV12-4 to TRBJ1-1; D perhaps matches TRBD1 (5 bases). Trimming took off 5 bases at V and 8 bases at J, with 18 bases between the two ends. The CDR3 totals 14 residues. In nucleotides, the CDR3 is TGTGCCAGCAGTCCCCGGGGGGGTGACAAAGAAGCTTTCTTT. Encoded protein: CASSPRGGDKEAFF.

The genes are TRBV6-1 and TRBJ2-5, with no clear D. The CDR3 totals 13 residues. V was shortened by 1 base and J by 5 bases, with 8 bases between the two germline ends. CDR1 MNHNS and CDR2 SASEGT come from the germline V gene. CDR3 coding DNA: TGTGCCAGCAGTGAAGGGATCGAGGAGACCCAGTACTTC. Residues: CASSEGIEETQYF.

V is TRBV29-1 and J is TRBJ2-4; D uncertain. V lost 6 bases and J lost 0, with 9 bases in between. CDR3 length equals 13 residues. Per the germline V gene, CDR1 is SQVTM and CDR2 is ANQGSEA. CDR3 nucleotides: TGCAGCGTGACGACGTTAGCCAAAAACATTCAGTACTTC. The encoded protein is CSVTTLAKNIQYF.

The J gene is TRBJ1-5, the V gene TRBV2; D possibly corresponds to TRBD1 (5 bases). The CDR3 sequence is 14 residues long. Trimming cost V 8 bases and J 4 bases, with 15 bases left between them. Germline-derived CDR1 and CDR2 are SNHLY and FYNNEI. The CDR3 here is CASGGLWENQPQHF. In DNA form, the CDR3 reads TGTGCCAGCGGGGGTCTATGGGAGAATCAGCCCCAGCATTTT.

This clonotype has ten or more counts. This chain joins TRBV2 and TRBJ2-3, with 7 positions matching TRBD2. Germline V gene lookup returns CDR1 SNHLY and CDR2 FYNNEI. V lost 5 bases and J lost 3; bases outside the gene matches: 5. This CDR3 comprises 14 residues. The CDR3 sequence: CASSWRTRTDTQYF. In nucleotides, the CDR3 is TGTGCCAGCAGTTGGCGGACTAGAACAGATACGCAGTATTTT.

The chain recombines TRBV5-1 with TRBJ1-1, with unresolved D. The CDR3 is made up of 15 amino acids. The V end lost 5 bases, the J end lost 1 base, and 15 bases lay between the germline ends. The V gene's germline CDR1 is SGHRS and CDR2 YFSETQ. CDR3 amino acids: CASRTTPLRNTEAFF. The CDR3 nucleotides are TGCGCCAGCAGAACAACGCCCTTGCGGAACACTGAAGCTTTCTTT.